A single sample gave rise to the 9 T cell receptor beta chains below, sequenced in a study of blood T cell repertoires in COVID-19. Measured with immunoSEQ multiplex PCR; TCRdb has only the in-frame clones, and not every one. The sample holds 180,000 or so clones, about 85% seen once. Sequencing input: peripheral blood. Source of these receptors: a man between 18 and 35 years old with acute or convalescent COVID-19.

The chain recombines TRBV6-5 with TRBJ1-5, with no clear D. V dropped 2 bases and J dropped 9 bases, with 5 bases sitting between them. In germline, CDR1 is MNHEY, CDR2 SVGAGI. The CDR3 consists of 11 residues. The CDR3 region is CASSYPRPQHF. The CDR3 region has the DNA TGTGCCAGCAGTTACCCCCGGCCCCAGCATTTT.

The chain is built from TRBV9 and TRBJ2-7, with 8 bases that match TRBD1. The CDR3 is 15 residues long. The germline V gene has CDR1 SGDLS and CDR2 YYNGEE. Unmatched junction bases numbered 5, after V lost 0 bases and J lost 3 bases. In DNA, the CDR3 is TGTGCCAGCAGCGTAGATGGACAGGGATACTACGAGCAGTACGTC. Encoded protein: CASSVDGQGYYEQYV.

The DNA of the CDR3 is TGTGCCAGCAGCTCCCCCGTGACTAGCGGGGGACTCGAGACCCAGTACTTC. Translating it yields CASSSPVTSGGLETQYF. V and J are TRBV7-9 and TRBJ2-5; 12 bases fit TRBD2. V was clipped by 4 bases and J by 5 bases; unmatched bases: 11. Germline V CDR1 and CDR2: SEHNR, FQNEAQ (reference sequence). The CDR3 consists of 17 residues.

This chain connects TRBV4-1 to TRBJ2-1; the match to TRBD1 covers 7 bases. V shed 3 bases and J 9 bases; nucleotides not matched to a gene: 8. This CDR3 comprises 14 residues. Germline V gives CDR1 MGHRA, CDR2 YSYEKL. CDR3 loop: CASSQGAQGIEQFF. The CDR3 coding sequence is TGCGCCAGCAGCCAGGGGGCACAGGGGATTGAGCAGTTCTTC.

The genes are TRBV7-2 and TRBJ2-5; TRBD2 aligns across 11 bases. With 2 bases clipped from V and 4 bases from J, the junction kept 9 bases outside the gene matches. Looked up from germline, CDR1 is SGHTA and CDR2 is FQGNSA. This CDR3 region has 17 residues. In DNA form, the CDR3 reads TGTGCCAGCAGCTTACTAGCGGGGGGCCACCGGCCAGAGACCCAGTACTTC. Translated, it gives CASSLLAGGHRPETQYF.

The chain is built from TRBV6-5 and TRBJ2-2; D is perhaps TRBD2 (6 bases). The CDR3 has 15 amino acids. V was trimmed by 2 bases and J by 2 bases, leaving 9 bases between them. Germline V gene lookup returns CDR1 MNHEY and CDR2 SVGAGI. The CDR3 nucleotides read TGTGCCAGCAGTTACCGGGGGATCAACACCGGGGAGCTGTTTTTT. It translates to CASSYRGINTGELFF.

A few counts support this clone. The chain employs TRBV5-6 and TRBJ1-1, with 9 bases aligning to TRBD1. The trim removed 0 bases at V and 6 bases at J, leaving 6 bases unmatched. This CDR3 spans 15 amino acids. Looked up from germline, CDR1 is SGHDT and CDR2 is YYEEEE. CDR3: CASSLVWDRVSEAFF. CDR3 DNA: TGTGCCAGCAGCTTGGTATGGGACAGGGTATCTGAAGCTTTCTTT. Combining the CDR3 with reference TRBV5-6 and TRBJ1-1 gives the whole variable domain DAGVTQSPTHLIKTRGQQVTLRCSPKSGHDTVSWYQQALGQGPQFIFQYYEEEERQRGNFPDRFSGHQFPNYSSELNVNALLLGDSALYLCASSLVWDRVSEAFFGQGTRLTVV.

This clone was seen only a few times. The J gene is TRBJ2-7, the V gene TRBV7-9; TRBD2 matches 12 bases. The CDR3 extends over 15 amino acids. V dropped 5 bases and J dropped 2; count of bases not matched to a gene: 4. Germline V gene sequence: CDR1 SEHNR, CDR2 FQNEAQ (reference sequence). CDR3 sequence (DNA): TGTGCCAGCAGCCCTAGGACTAGCGGGACCTACGAGCAGTACTTC. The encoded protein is CASSPRTSGTYEQYF.

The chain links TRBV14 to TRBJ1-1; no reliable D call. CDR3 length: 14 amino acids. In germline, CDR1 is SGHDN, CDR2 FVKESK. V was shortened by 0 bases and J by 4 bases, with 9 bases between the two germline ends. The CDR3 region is CASSQDRTTTEAFF. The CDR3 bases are TGTGCCAGCAGCCAAGACCGGACTACCACTGAAGCTTTCTTT.